Below are 8 T cell receptor beta chains sequenced from a single sample in a study of shared clonotypes between healthy human individuals. Some clones are missing from TCRdb's copy, which holds only in-frame ones; the method was immunoSEQ multiplex PCR. The table has hundreds of thousands of clones, 90% to 97% seen once; the top ten hold approximately 0.06%. The sequenced sample was naive CD4+ T cells sorted from blood. Subset in this sample: CD45RA+ positively selected. These receptors all come from a woman aged 25 to 45 in good health.

The chain recombines TRBV29-1 with TRBJ1-1, with a weak D call TRBD1 (6 bases). V gave up 3 bases and J gave up 4 bases, with 9 bases separating them. In germline, CDR1 is SQVTM, CDR2 ANQGSEA. The CDR3 extends over 12 amino acids. Here the CDR3 DNA reads TGCAGCGTTGAGTCAGGGGCCACTGAAGCTTTCTTT. This translates into CSVESGATEAFF.

The V and J genes are TRBV18 and TRBJ1-5, with 7 bases identical to TRBD1. The CDR3 spans 16 residues. Per germline, CDR1 KGHSH and CDR2 LQKENI. V was clipped by 6 bases and J by 1 base; unmatched bases: 9. DNA of the CDR3: TGTGCCAGCTCGCTGACAGGGAGTTTGAGCAATCAGCCCCAGCATTTT. This sequence encodes CASSLTGSLSNQPQHF. The variable domain in full, with the rest retrieved from reference TRBV18 and TRBJ1-5, is NAGVMQNPRHLVRRRGQEARLRCSPMKGHSHVYWYRQLPEEGLKFMVYLQKENIIDESGMPKERFSAEFPKEGPSILRIQQVVRGDSAAYFCASSLTGSLSNQPQHFGDGTRLSIL.

The chain recombines TRBV5-8 with TRBJ1-5; D call uncertain. The CDR3 runs 13 residues. The germline V gene has CDR1 SGHTS and CDR2 YDEGEE. The V end lost 2 bases, the J end lost 6 bases, and 9 bases lay between the germline ends. Written as DNA, the CDR3 is TGTGCCAGCAGCTTCAGGTTTAGTCAGCCCCAGCATTTT. Translating it yields CASSFRFSQPQHF.

The chain has TRBV7-8 and TRBJ2-3; TRBD2 matches 7 bases. The CDR3 is 19 amino acids. V was clipped by 5 bases and J by 3 bases; unmatched bases: 20. CDR1 and CDR2 from the germline V gene are SGHVS and FQNEAQ. CDR3: CASSRPDLVVASGTDTQYF. CDR3 in DNA: TGTGCCAGCAGCCGCCCCGACTTGGTGGTGGCTAGCGGTACAGATACGCAGTATTTT.

The chain combines TRBV28 with TRBJ1-2; D is unresolved. The CDR3 contains 11 residues. The V end was cut by 6 bases, the J end by 8 bases, with 10 bases between. Germline CDR1 reads MDHEN; CDR2 reads SYDVKM. Here the CDR3 DNA reads TGTGCCAGCAGGACCGGGTCCGGCTACACCTTC. It encodes CASRTGSGYTF.

The J gene is TRBJ1-2, the V gene TRBV5-1, with D possibly TRBD1 on 5 matching bases. Trimming stripped 0 bases from V and 7 bases from J, with 16 bases between. Germline lookup yields CDR1 SGHRS and CDR2 YFSETQ. This CDR3 is 15 amino acids long. In DNA, the CDR3 is TGCGCCAGCAGCTTGGCCGGGACGTCCCGGGGTGGCTACACCTTC. It encodes CASSLAGTSRGGYTF. The full variable domain, completed using reference TRBV5-1 and TRBJ1-2, is KAGVTQTPRYLIKTRGQQVTLSCSPISGHRSVSWYQQTPGQGLQFLFEYFSETQRNKGNFPGRFSGRQFSNSRSEMNVSTLELGDSALYLCASSLAGTSRGGYTFGSGTRLTVV.

This clone was observed a few times. Additional DNA sequences in this sample encode the identical CDR3. The genes are TRBV20-1 and TRBJ1-2, with a weak D call TRBD1 (5 bases). Deletions cut 5 bases from V and 4 bases from J, with 8 bases between. CDR1 DFQATT and CDR2 SNEGSKA come from the germline V gene (reference sequence). This CDR3 is built from 11 residues. This CDR3 is CSAGGTYGYTF. The CDR3 nucleotides read TGCAGTGCTGGCGGGACCTATGGCTACACCTTC.

This chain joins TRBV11-1 and TRBJ2-5, with D possibly TRBD2 on 5 matching bases. This CDR3 comprises 16 residues. Germline loops: CDR1 SGHAT, CDR2 FQDESV (reference sequence). V lost 0 bases and J lost 5, with 16 bases in between. The CDR3: CASSLARIQRGETQYF. CDR3 coding DNA: TGTGCCAGCAGCTTAGCGAGGATCCAAAGAGGGGAGACCCAGTACTTC. Drawing the rest from reference TRBV11-1 and TRBJ2-5, the complete variable domain is EAEVAQSPRYKITEKSQAVAFWCDPISGHATLYWYRQILGQGPELLVQFQDESVVDDSQLPKDRFSAERLKGVDSTLKIQPAELGDSAMYLCASSLARIQRGETQYFGPGTRLLVL.